Listed here are 25 T cell receptor beta chains from one sample, sequenced in a study of CD8+ T cells in alopecia areata. Reverse transcription of extracted RNA yielded cDNA, which provided the sequencing template. TCRdb's table, derived via immunoSEQ multiplex PCR, lists solely in-frame clones and lacks some. The sample records 200,000 or so clones, roughly 57% being singletons. The sample was CD4+ T cells sorted from blood, taken at week 0. The source of these receptors is a human donor with alopecia areata.

The rearrangement links TRBV4-1 to TRBJ2-1, with TRBD2 matching 10 bases. The CDR3 has 17 residues. J gave up 9 bases and V 1 base, and 12 bases lay outside the gene matches. Germline V gives CDR1 MGHRA, CDR2 YSYEKL. The CDR3: CASSQVLAGVPKGEQFF. The CDR3 region has the DNA TGCGCCAGCAGCCAAGTCCTAGCGGGAGTACCGAAGGGTGAGCAGTTCTTC.

The rearrangement joins TRBV5-1 to TRBJ2-3; 13 nucleotides agree with TRBD2. J lost 5 bases, V lost 0 bases, and 6 bases had no gene match. CDR3 length equals 17 residues. Germline V gene data show CDR1 as SGHRS and CDR2 as YFSETQ. Written as DNA, the CDR3 is TGCGCCAGCAGCTTGGCCGGGACTAGCGGGGCGAGAGATACGCAGTATTTT. Its translation: CASSLAGTSGARDTQYF.

This chain links TRBV11-2 with TRBJ2-6, with D unresolved. The germline V gene has CDR1 SGHAT and CDR2 FQNNGV. V dropped 4 bases and J dropped 0 bases, with 10 bases sitting between them. The CDR3 loop spans 16 amino acids. The CDR3 bases are TGTGCCAGCAGCTCCGACTGGGGCTCTGGGGCCAACGTCCTGACTTTC. Amino acids: CASSSDWGSGANVLTF.

This rearrangement joins TRBV7-2 to TRBJ1-2, with 8 bases fitting TRBD1. This CDR3 has 14 amino acids. In germline, CDR1 is SGHTA, CDR2 FQGNSA. Trimming cost V 4 bases and J 2 bases; bases outside gene matches: 3. CDR3 sequence (DNA): TGTGCCAGCAGCTACGGACAGGGAAACTATGGCTACACCTTC. This translates into CASSYGQGNYGYTF.

V and J are TRBV30 and TRBJ2-7, with D unclear. This CDR3 has 14 residues. The germline V and J ends were trimmed by 1 base and 0 bases, with 10 bases remaining between them. Germline values: CDR1 GTSNPN, CDR2 SVGIG (reference sequence). The CDR3 sequence: CAWSDGGLSYEQYF. CDR3 DNA: TGTGCCTGGAGTGACGGCGGCCTCTCCTACGAGCAGTACTTC. The full variable domain, rest sourced from reference TRBV30 and TRBJ2-7, is SQTIHQWPATLVQPVGSPLSLECTVEGTSNPNLYWYRQAAGRGLQLLFYSVGIGQISSEVPQNLSASRPQDRQFILSSKKLLLSDSGFYLCAWSDGGLSYEQYFGPGTRLTVT.

There are a few counts of this clone. The rearrangement links TRBV9 to TRBJ1-2; TRBD1 matches 7 bases. The CDR3 is made up of 15 amino acids. After removal of 0 bases from V and 5 bases from J, the junction contained 7 bases not matched to a gene. Germline-derived CDR1 and CDR2 are SGDLS and YYNGEE. The CDR3 sequence: CASSVDAGGDYGYTF. In DNA form, the CDR3 reads TGTGCCAGCAGCGTAGATGCAGGGGGAGATTATGGCTACACCTTC.

Concerning this clone: A read error may explain this, as a much larger clone is one base away. At the DNA level, this CDR3 is encoded by other sequences in the same sample as well. The DNA of the CDR3 is TGTGCCAGCAGCTTCTCCTACGAGCAGTACTTC. Translating it yields CASSFSYEQYF. V is TRBV7-2 and J is TRBJ2-7; D uncertain. Germline lookup yields CDR1 SGHTA and CDR2 FQGNSA. With 3 bases removed from V and 0 bases from J, the gap between germline ends came to 0 bases. The CDR3 extends over 11 amino acids.

This chain links TRBV7-9 with TRBJ2-7; 8 nucleotides align to TRBD1. CDR1 and CDR2 from the germline V gene are SEHNR and FQNEAQ (reference sequence). With V trimmed by 5 bases and J by 4 bases, 7 bases remained unmatched. The CDR3 length is 14 residues. The CDR3 region has the DNA TGTGCCAGCAGCCTCTTGGACAGGGAGTACGAGCAGTACTTC. Translated: CASSLLDREYEQYF.

The CDR3 loop is CASRPGRTNEKLFF. CDR3 coding DNA: TGTGCCAGCAGGCCGGGACGGACTAATGAAAAACTGTTTTTT. The rearrangement links TRBV27 to TRBJ1-4, with a possible D match to TRBD1 (5 bases). The V gene lost 6 bases and the J gene lost 2 bases, with 10 bases spanning the gap. Germline values: CDR1 MNHEY, CDR2 SMNVEV (reference sequence). There are 14 residues in the CDR3.

The CDR3 bases are TGTGCCTGGAGTGTACTAGCGACTGGAATGGCTACGCAGTATTTT. This encodes CAWSVLATGMATQYF. The chain uses TRBV30 and TRBJ2-3; 7 positions agree with TRBD2. J gave up 8 bases and V 0 bases, and 11 bases lay outside the gene matches. CDR3 size: 15 residues. In germline, CDR1 is GTSNPN, CDR2 SVGIG (reference sequence). Full variable domain (outside the CDR3, taken from reference TRBV30 and TRBJ2-3): SQTIHQWPATLVQPVGSPLSLECTVEGTSNPNLYWYRQAAGRGLQLLFYSVGIGQISSEVPQNLSASRPQDRQFILSSKKLLLSDSGFYLCAWSVLATGMATQYFGPGTRLTVL.

The CDR3 DNA sequence: TGCAGCGTTGTAAGGGGCCAGACAACCTACGAGCAGTACTTC. This sequence encodes CSVVRGQTTYEQYF. This chain joins TRBV29-1 and TRBJ2-7, with D possibly TRBD1 on 5 matching bases. CDR3 length: 14 amino acids. Looked up from germline, CDR1 is SQVTM and CDR2 is ANQGSEA. Trimming left V 4 bases short and J 2 bases short, with 15 bases between.

This rearrangement joins TRBV7-3 to TRBJ2-6; 9 bases match TRBD1. Per the germline V gene, CDR1 is SGHTA and CDR2 is FQGTGA. V lost 5 bases to trimming and J lost 1 base; unmatched junction nucleotides: 9. The CDR3 sequence is 18 residues long. The CDR3 coding sequence is TGTGCCAGCAGCCCGGGGCCGGGACAGGGATCTGGGGCCAACGTCCTGACTTTC. Translating gives CASSPGPGQGSGANVLTF.

The DNA of the CDR3 is TGTGCCTGGACCGCAGGCCCTCCCGAGCAGTACTTC. Encoded protein: CAWTAGPPEQYF. The chain has TRBV30 and TRBJ2-7, with D unresolved. Germline CDR1 is GTSNPN and CDR2 is SVGIG (reference sequence). The CDR3 is 12 residues long. Trimming pared 4 bases from V and 6 bases from J, leaving 13 bases between.

The table lists this clone with a few counts. This sequence joins TRBV29-1 and TRBJ1-3; no reliable D call. Germline CDR1 and CDR2: SQVTM and ANQGSEA. CDR3 length: 12 residues. The V gene lost 4 bases and the J gene lost 3 bases, with 7 bases spanning the gap. CDR3 in amino acids: CSVVEVGNTIYF. CDR3 nucleotide sequence: TGCAGCGTTGTTGAGGTTGGAAACACCATATATTTT. Drawing the rest from reference TRBV29-1 and TRBJ1-3, the complete variable domain is SAVISQKPSRDICQRGTSLTIQCQVDSQVTMMFWYRQQPGQSLTLIATANQGSEATYESGFVIDKFPISRPNLTFSTLTVSNMSPEDSSIYLCSVVEVGNTIYFGEGSWLTVV.

The chain couples TRBV30 to TRBJ1-4; D gene ambiguous. V was trimmed by 2 bases and J by 1 base, leaving 5 bases between them. Germline lookup yields CDR1 GTSNPN and CDR2 SVGIG (reference sequence). CDR3 length: 13 residues. CDR3 in amino acids: CAWSRLTNEKLFF. The CDR3 nucleotides read TGTGCCTGGAGTCGGTTAACTAATGAAAAACTGTTTTTT.

V gene TRBV11-2 combines with J gene TRBJ1-1, with D uncertain. V lost 5 bases, J lost 0 bases, and 13 bases lay in between. The CDR3 sequence is 15 residues long. Per the germline V gene, CDR1 is SGHAT and CDR2 is FQNNGV. The CDR3 reads CASSPKWVMNTEAFF. In nucleotides, the CDR3 is TGTGCCAGCAGCCCCAAGTGGGTAATGAACACTGAAGCTTTCTTT.

This clone was found a few times. This chain links TRBV29-1 with TRBJ1-1; D call uncertain. Germline CDR1 reads SQVTM; CDR2 reads ANQGSEA. Trimming took off 7 bases at V and 1 base at J, with 13 bases between the two ends. The CDR3 runs to 13 residues. The CDR3 is CSGSRQENTEAFF. The CDR3 DNA follows: TGCAGCGGGTCAAGGCAGGAGAACACTGAAGCTTTCTTT. The variable domain in full, completed from reference TRBV29-1 and TRBJ1-1, reads SAVISQKPSRDICQRGTSLTIQCQVDSQVTMMFWYRQQPGQSLTLIATANQGSEATYESGFVIDKFPISRPNLTFSTLTVSNMSPEDSSIYLCSGSRQENTEAFFGQGTRLTVV.

The chain has TRBV29-1 and TRBJ2-5, with TRBD2 matching over 11 bases. Germline V lookup: CDR1 SQVTM, CDR2 ANQGSEA. After removal of 8 bases from V and 5 bases from J, the junction contained 10 bases not matched to a gene. CDR3 length equals 14 residues. In nucleotides, the CDR3 is TGCAGCATCCTTAGCGGGAGGGCCTGGGAGACCCAGTACTTC. Residues: CSILSGRAWETQYF.

CDR3 DNA sequence: TGTGCCAGCAGCTTGGGCGGACAGATCAATCAGCCCCAGCATTTT. Amino acid sequence: CASSLGGQINQPQHF. V usage is TRBV5-4 and J usage is TRBJ1-5, with a tentative D call TRBD1 (6 bases). The ends were cut back, 0 bases at V and 3 bases at J, with 10 bases in the middle. Germline V gives CDR1 SGHNT, CDR2 YYREEE (reference sequence). This CDR3 is built from 15 residues.

The chain carries TRBV5-1 and TRBJ2-5; D tentatively fits TRBD1 or TRBD2 (5 bases each). V lost 4 bases to trimming and J lost 2 bases, with 12 bases between them. The CDR3 length is 14 residues. Germline V gene data show CDR1 as SGHRS and CDR2 as YFSETQ. Written as DNA, the CDR3 is TGCGCCAGCAGCCAAGGGACCTCACAAGAGACCCAGTACTTC. It yields the protein CASSQGTSQETQYF.

The CDR3 here is CASSYDRGLLLGELFF. CDR3 nucleotides: TGTGCCAGCAGCTACGACCGGGGACTCCTCCTCGGGGAGCTGTTTTTT. The V and J genes are TRBV5-6 and TRBJ2-2; possibly TRBD2 for D (6 bases). The CDR3 has 16 residues. The V and J ends lost 3 bases and 7 bases respectively, with 19 bases between them. Germline CDR1 and CDR2: SGHDT and YYEEEE.

This clone appeared once. The gene calls are TRBV2 and TRBJ1-1; TRBD1 aligns across 7 bases. J lost 1 base, V lost 3 bases, and 5 bases had no gene match. The V gene's germline CDR1 is SNHLY and CDR2 FYNNEI. The CDR3 extends over 15 amino acids. The CDR3 here is CASSDEGGRNTEAFF. The DNA for the CDR3 is TGTGCCAGCAGTGACGAAGGGGGCAGGAACACTGAAGCTTTCTTT.

The J gene is TRBJ2-7, the V gene TRBV5-1, with D tentatively TRBD1 or TRBD2 (5 bases each). Germline values: CDR1 SGHRS, CDR2 YFSETQ. The CDR3 is 13 amino acids. V lost 4 bases and J 4 bases, leaving 12 bases between the germline ends. CDR3 in DNA: TGCGCCAGCAGCCCCGGGGCGGATTACGAGCAGTACTTC. Translation: CASSPGADYEQYF.

This clone was seen just once. The chain uses TRBV2 and TRBJ2-7; possibly TRBD1 or TRBD2 for D (5 bases each). V lost 1 base to trimming and J lost 6 bases, with 10 bases between them. The CDR3 has 13 residues. From germline, CDR1 is SNHLY and CDR2 FYNNEI. In DNA, the CDR3 is TGTGCCAGCAGTGAAGGTAGTGGGACCGAGCAGTACTTC. It translates to CASSEGSGTEQYF.

This sequence joins TRBV10-3 and TRBJ2-7; D is unclear. V gave up 0 bases and J gave up 7 bases, with 10 bases separating them. There are 13 residues in the CDR3. Germline V gene data show CDR1 as ENHRY and CDR2 as SYGVKD. In nucleotides, the CDR3 is TGTGCCATCAGTGAGTCGGGGTCTTGGGAGCAGTACTTC. Protein: CAISESGSWEQYF.